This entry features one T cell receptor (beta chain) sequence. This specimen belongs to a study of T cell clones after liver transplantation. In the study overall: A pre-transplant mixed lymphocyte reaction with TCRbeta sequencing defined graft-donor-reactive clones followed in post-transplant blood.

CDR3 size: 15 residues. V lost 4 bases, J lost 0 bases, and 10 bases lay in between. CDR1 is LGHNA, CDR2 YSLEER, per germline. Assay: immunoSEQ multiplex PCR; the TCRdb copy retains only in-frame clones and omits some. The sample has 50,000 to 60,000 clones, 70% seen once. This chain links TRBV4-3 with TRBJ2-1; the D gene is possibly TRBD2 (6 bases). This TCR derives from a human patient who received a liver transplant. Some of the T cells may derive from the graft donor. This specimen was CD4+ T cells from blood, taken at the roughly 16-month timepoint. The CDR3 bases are TGCGCCAGCAGCCGGGGCGGGGTCTCCTACAATGAGCAGTTCTTC. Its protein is CASSRGGVSYNEQFF.